The 20 T cell receptor beta chains below all came from one sample that was sequenced in a study. In TCRdb, the 5' RACE reads were re-called with MiXCR into one record per CDR3 protein. The table records about 61,000 distinct CDR3 sequences, 30% of them present only once. The specimen was tumor-infiltrating naive CD4+ T cells sorted from the breast tumor. Subset denoted: naive CD4+ T cells, CD4+CD45RA+CD25-. The receptors were gathered from a female donor with breast cancer.

J is TRBJ2-4 and V is TRBV7-9; TRBD2 aligns across 9 bases. The CDR3 runs to 14 residues. Trimming took 5 bases from V and 6 from J; bases not matched to a gene: 5. The germline V gene has CDR1 SEHNR and CDR2 FQNEAQ (reference sequence). For the CDR3, the DNA is TGTGCCAGCAGCCCTAGCGGGGTGGGAAACATTCAGTACTTC. Residues: CASSPSGVGNIQYF.

This clonotype was found a few times. Here the CDR3 DNA reads TGTGCCAGCAGCACCTATGGTCATGGCACTGAAGCTTTCTTT. Residues: CASSTYGHGTEAFF. The V and J genes are TRBV7-2 and TRBJ1-1, with D hard to call. Germline CDR1 is SGHTA and CDR2 is FQGNSA. V gave up 5 bases and J gave up 4 bases, with 14 bases separating them. This CDR3 has 14 residues.

This chain links TRBV29-1 with TRBJ2-3, with D perhaps TRBD1 (6 bases). Per the germline V gene, CDR1 is SQVTM and CDR2 is ANQGSEA. With 1 base removed from V and 4 bases from J, the gap between germline ends came to 15 bases. This CDR3 is 15 amino acids long. In DNA, the CDR3 is TGCAGCGTTGAAGTAAGACAGGATCGTCCAGATACGCAGTATTTT. Translating gives CSVEVRQDRPDTQYF.

As regards this clonotype: It is likely a read error, because the conserved phenylalanine at the end of the CDR3 is missing. The rearrangement joins TRBV20-1 to TRBJ2-3; 10 nucleotides match TRBD1. The V segment lost 6 bases and the J segment 4 bases; nucleotides outside the gene matches: 10. Germline loops: CDR1 DFQATT, CDR2 SNEGSKA (reference sequence). The CDR3 is 15 amino acids. CDR3 DNA: TGCAGTGCCGACCCGGGACAGGGGTTCGCAGATACGCAGTATATT. As protein: CSADPGQGFADTQYI.

The J gene is TRBJ1-2, the V gene TRBV9; D not resolved. The CDR3 totals 13 residues. The germline V gene has CDR1 SGDLS and CDR2 YYNGEE. Trimming removed 0 bases at V and 5 bases at J, with 8 bases between. The CDR3 is CASSVVGRYGYTF. The CDR3 bases are TGTGCCAGCAGCGTAGTGGGAAGATATGGCTACACCTTC.

This rearrangement joins TRBV29-1 to TRBJ2-1, with 15 nucleotides matching TRBD2. This CDR3 has 16 amino acids. Trimming took 7 bases from V and 1 from J; bases not matched to a gene: 5. The germline V gene encodes CDR1 SQVTM and CDR2 ANQGSEA. The CDR3 sequence: CSGGLAGGISYNEQFF. CDR3 coding DNA: TGCAGCGGGGGACTAGCGGGAGGCATTTCCTACAATGAGCAGTTCTTC.

The rearrangement joins TRBV5-6 to TRBJ2-6; D may be TRBD2 (6 bases). Trimming pared 4 bases from V and 0 bases from J, leaving 23 bases between. This CDR3 has 20 amino acids. Germline V CDR1 and CDR2: SGHDT, YYEEEE. This chain's CDR3 is CASSQTVAAIIFSGANVLTF. The CDR3, as DNA: TGTGCCAGCAGCCAGACGGTAGCGGCTATCATCTTCTCTGGGGCCAACGTCCTGACTTTC.

This chain joins TRBV3-1 and TRBJ2-2; maybe TRBD1 (5 bases). CDR1 and CDR2 (germline): LGHDT, YNNKEL (reference sequence). V was cut by 4 bases and J by 5 bases, with 14 bases left in between. The CDR3 is made up of 15 amino acids. The CDR3 region has the DNA TGTGCCAGCAGCCGCAGGACACCACAAACCGGGGAGCTGTTTTTT. Protein: CASSRRTPQTGELFF.

This clonotype was detected a few times. This chain joins TRBV5-6 and TRBJ1-3, with 7 positions matching TRBD1. In germline, CDR1 is SGHDT, CDR2 YYEEEE. This CDR3 is 15 amino acids long. V lost 3 bases, J lost 5 bases, and 8 bases stayed unmatched. CDR3 sequence (DNA): TGTGCCAGCAGCTCGACAGGGAATTCTCGAAACACCATATATTTT. Its protein is CASSSTGNSRNTIYF.

This sequence joins TRBV4-2 and TRBJ2-2; TRBD1 might be the D (5 bases). Trimming removed 0 bases from V and 5 bases from J, with 7 bases in between. CDR1 and CDR2 from the germline V gene are LGHNA and YNFKEQ. The CDR3 is made up of 14 amino acids. CDR3 nucleotide sequence: TGTGCCAGCAGCCAAGAAAGGGGAACCGGGGAGCTGTTTTTT. It yields the protein CASSQERGTGELFF.

The rearrangement links TRBV5-1 to TRBJ2-3; tentative D call: TRBD2 (7 bases). The CDR3 length is 16 residues. CDR1 is SGHRS and CDR2 is YFSETQ in the germline V gene. Between the trimmed V and J ends, which lost 1 base and 1 base, there was a span of 13 bases. The CDR3, as DNA: TGCGCCAGCAGCTTGAAAGCGGGACAACGCACAGATACGCAGTATTTT. Translated, it gives CASSLKAGQRTDTQYF.

This clonotype showed up just a few times. V is TRBV7-2 and J is TRBJ1-2; D not certain. The length of the CDR3 is 15 residues. The ends were cut back, 2 bases at V and 3 bases at J, with 13 bases in the middle. CDR1 and CDR2 from the germline V gene are SGHTA and FQGNSA. This CDR3 reads CASSLSWNTHYGYTF. CDR3 bases: TGTGCCAGCAGCTTAAGTTGGAATACCCACTATGGCTACACCTTC.

This chain uses TRBV9 with TRBJ2-1; no definite D call. The CDR3 sequence is 16 residues long. V was pared by 2 bases and J by 0 bases, with 12 bases between. Germline loops: CDR1 SGDLS, CDR2 YYNGEE. CDR3 DNA: TGTGCCAGCAGCGTTTCGAGGAAGAGCTCCTACAATGAGCAGTTCTTC. It is translated as CASSVSRKSSYNEQFF.

This chain connects TRBV7-6 to TRBJ2-2; 8 nucleotides line up with TRBD1. J was trimmed by 5 bases and V by 6 bases; bases with no gene match: 8. Germline loops: CDR1 SGHVS, CDR2 FNYEAQ. The CDR3 runs to 15 residues. The CDR3 sequence: CASSHGQGWTGELFF. CDR3 DNA sequence: TGTGCCAGCAGTCACGGACAGGGTTGGACCGGGGAGCTGTTTTTT.

Many counts were recorded for this clonotype. The rearrangement links TRBV4-1 to TRBJ2-4; perhaps TRBD2 as D (5 bases). V was clipped by 4 bases and J by 7 bases, with 17 bases between them. CDR3 length: 15 residues. Germline loops: CDR1 MGHRA, CDR2 YSYEKL. This CDR3 is CASSPWGARTNIQYF. As DNA, the CDR3 is TGCGCCAGCAGCCCCTGGGGAGCGAGAACGAACATTCAGTACTTC.

This clonotype was found many times. This sequence joins TRBV4-1 and TRBJ2-1, with 7 bases aligning to TRBD2. Germline-derived CDR1 and CDR2 are MGHRA and YSYEKL. Losses at the gene ends were 1 base for V and 4 bases for J; bases not matched to a gene: 4. CDR3 length: 15 amino acids. This CDR3 reads CASSQAAGLYNEQFF. The CDR3 nucleotides read TGCGCCAGCAGCCAAGCAGCGGGGTTGTACAATGAGCAGTTCTTC.

This clonotype was counted only a few times. V is TRBV5-1 and J is TRBJ2-1; D perhaps matches TRBD2 (5 bases). The CDR3 loop spans 13 amino acids. V shed 6 bases and J shed 6 bases, with 13 bases lying between them. From germline, CDR1 is SGHRS and CDR2 YFSETQ. CDR3: CASKAAFGNEQFF. CDR3 in DNA: TGCGCCAGCAAAGCGGCCTTTGGCAATGAGCAGTTCTTC.

This clonotype was found a few times. The chain links TRBV6-1 to TRBJ1-3, with a possible D match to TRBD1 (5 bases). The CDR3 loop spans 17 amino acids. Germline values: CDR1 MNHNS, CDR2 SASEGT. Trimming took off 0 bases at V and 4 bases at J, with 16 bases between the two ends. CDR3 residues: CASSEAIGNNRGNTIYF. CDR3 nucleotide sequence: TGTGCCAGCAGTGAAGCCATAGGGAATAACAGGGGAAACACCATATATTTT.

This clonotype has at least ten counts. The J gene is TRBJ2-2, the V gene TRBV6-5, with D perhaps assigned TRBD1 or TRBD2 (5 bases each). The CDR3 contains 15 residues. Germline V lookup: CDR1 MNHEY, CDR2 SVGAGI. The V gene lost 5 bases and the J gene lost 3 bases, with 13 bases spanning the gap. The CDR3 loop reads CASSQKGRYTGELFF. DNA of the CDR3: TGTGCCAGCAGTCAAAAGGGACGATACACCGGGGAGCTGTTTTTT.

This sequence joins TRBV7-8 and TRBJ2-3, with D possibly TRBD2 on 7 matching bases. Germline-derived CDR1 and CDR2 are SGHVS and FQNEAQ. Between the trimmed V and J ends, which lost 5 bases and 0 bases, there was a span of 12 bases. The CDR3 totals 15 residues. CDR3 in DNA: TGTGCCAGCAGCCCGGGGGGCCTAAGCACAGATACGCAGTATTTT. Protein product: CASSPGGLSTDTQYF. The variable domain in full, completed from reference TRBV7-8 and TRBJ2-3, reads GAGVSQSPRYKVAKRGQDVALRCDPISGHVSLFWYQQALGQGPEFLTYFQNEAQLDKSGLPSDRFFAERPEGSVSTLKIQRTQQEDSAVYLCASSPGGLSTDTQYFGPGTRLTVL.